Listed below are T cell receptor beta chains from one sample, sequenced in a study of T cells after posttransplantation cyclophosphamide. The repertoire was sequenced with immunoSEQ multiplex PCR; TCRdb's copy has only in-frame clones and lacks some. The sample has about 43,000 clones, roughly 91% seen once; the top ten hold 2% to 2.5%. The source was PBMCs, collected around 63 days after allogeneic stem cell transplant with posttransplant cyclophosphamide. The receptors were sampled from a male patient between 55 and 70 years old who received an allogeneic stem cell transplant from a related donor and was CMV-positive. Some of these T cells may belong to the graft donor. CDR3s leave out the opening cysteine and the closing phenylalanine or tryptophan. The size entry is marked missing in some rows and otherwise reads once, few, many or a size class.

- | TRBV6-1 | ASSVVGASTDTQY
few | TRBV4-1 | ASSPNIGAYGYT
- | TRBV5-1 | ASSSWRDEQF
- | TRBV29-1 | SVEERGAAGGYT
- | TRBV7-9 | ASSLGSSGTEAF
- | TRBV5-1 | ASSSEGQGGGYT
- | TRBV9 | ASSPRGGGASSYEQY
- | TRBV5-4 | ASSLGQHYLGGNTIY
- | TRBV5-1 | ASSLEGTGHYSSYEQY
- | TRBV28 | ASRRLAGGREETQY
few | TRBV5-6 | ASRSTAHTEAF
- | TRBV7-8 | ASSPTGNTEAF
- | TRBV29-1 | SVEGVGTAYNEQF
- | TRBV19 | ASSMGTSTGELF
- | TRBV30 | AWTGGTGELF
- | TRBV27 | ASSLLGGQRSYEQY
- | TRBV11-3 | ASSLVCSLSRGNQPQH
- | TRBV7-2 | ASSFVGGFREKLF
- | TRBV15 | ATSRSGTGYSEAF
- | TRBV6-6 | ASSYKVGDQPQH
- | TRBV5-6 | ASSLNSGGNYNEQF
- | TRBV7-9 | ASSGRGTSGVGLYEQY
- | TRBV2 | ASRQEIYEQY
once | TRBV19 | ASSFSGVRETQY
- | TRBV7-6 | ASSLGGPEAF
once | TRBV14 | ASSQDLGAVYTEAF
- | TRBV28 | ASSRAQGNQPQH
- | TRBV7-2 | ASSITSGGVYEQY
medium-sized | TRBV7-6 | ASSPLGGRRALF
- | TRBV7-9 | ASRLGGWAAHQETQY
- | TRBV19 | ASSHFPLTGGEAF
- | TRBV5-4 | ASSLGATSGYYEQY
- | TRBV19 | ASSITLRDREQH
once | TRBV19 | ASSISSGAYNEQF
- | TRBV5-1 | ASSLAGAMHQPQH
- | TRBV6-5 | ASSSRTGPIYGYT
once | TRBV30 | AWSGTDVGS
- | TRBV30 | AWKSTIRGSYEQY
- | TRBV12-5 | ASGLGRLLGAWTDTQY
- | TRBV29-1 | SVETQANQPQH
- | TRBV28 | ASSYELNQPQH
- | TRBV10-1 | ASSEALGFGAF
once | TRBV28 | ASSPPRDTQY
- | TRBV5-1 | ASSLTATSYGYT